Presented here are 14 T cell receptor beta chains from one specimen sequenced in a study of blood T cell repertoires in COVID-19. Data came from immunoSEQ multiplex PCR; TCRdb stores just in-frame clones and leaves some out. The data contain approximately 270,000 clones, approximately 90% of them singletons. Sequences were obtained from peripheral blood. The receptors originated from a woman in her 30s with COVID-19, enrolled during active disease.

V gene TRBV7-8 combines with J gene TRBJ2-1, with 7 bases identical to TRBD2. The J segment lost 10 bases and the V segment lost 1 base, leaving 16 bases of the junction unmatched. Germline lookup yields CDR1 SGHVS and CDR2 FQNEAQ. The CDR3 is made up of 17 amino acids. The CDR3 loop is CASSLGSLTLAGDEQFF. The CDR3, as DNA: TGTGCCAGCAGCTTAGGCTCCCTCACATTAGCGGGCGACGAGCAGTTCTTC.

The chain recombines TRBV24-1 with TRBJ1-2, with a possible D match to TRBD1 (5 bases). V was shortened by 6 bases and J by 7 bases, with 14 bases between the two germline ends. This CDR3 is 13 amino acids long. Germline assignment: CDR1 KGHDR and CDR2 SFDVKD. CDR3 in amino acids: CATSSGVSGGYTF. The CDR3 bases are TGTGCCACCAGTTCGGGGGTTTCGGGTGGCTACACCTTC.

CDR3 loop: CASSQAGGPTGELFF. CDR3 DNA sequence: TGCGCCAGCAGCCAAGCGGGAGGGCCCACCGGGGAGCTGTTTTTT. The genes are TRBV4-1 and TRBJ2-2; 8 nucleotides match TRBD2. V gave up 1 base and J gave up 4 bases; unmatched junction bases: 2. The CDR3 covers 15 residues. Looked up from germline, CDR1 is MGHRA and CDR2 is YSYEKL.

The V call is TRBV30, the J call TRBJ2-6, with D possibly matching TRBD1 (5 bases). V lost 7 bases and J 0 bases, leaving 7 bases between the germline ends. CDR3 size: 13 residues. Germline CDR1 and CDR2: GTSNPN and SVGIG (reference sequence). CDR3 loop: CASDNSGANVLTF. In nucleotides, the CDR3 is TGTGCCTCGGACAACTCTGGGGCCAACGTCCTGACTTTC.

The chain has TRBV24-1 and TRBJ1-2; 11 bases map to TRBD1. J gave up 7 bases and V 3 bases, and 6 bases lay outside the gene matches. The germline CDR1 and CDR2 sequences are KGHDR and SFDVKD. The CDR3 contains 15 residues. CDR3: CATSDGGQGVSGYTF. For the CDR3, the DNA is TGTGCCACCAGTGATGGGGGACAGGGGGTGAGTGGCTACACCTTC.

The CDR3 DNA reads TGTGCCAGCTGGAGTGGGAGCAATCAGCCCCAGCATTTT. It yields the protein CASWSGSNQPQHF. V usage is TRBV28 and J usage is TRBJ1-5; D gene uncertain. There are 13 residues in the CDR3. Germline loops: CDR1 MDHEN, CDR2 SYDVKM. Trimming cost V 8 bases and J 1 base, with 9 bases left between them.

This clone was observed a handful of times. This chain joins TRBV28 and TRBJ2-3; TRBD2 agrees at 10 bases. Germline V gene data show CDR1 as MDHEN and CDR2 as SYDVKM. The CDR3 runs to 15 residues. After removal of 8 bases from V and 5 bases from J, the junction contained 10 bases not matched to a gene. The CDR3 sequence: CASGSGRARGDTQYF. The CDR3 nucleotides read TGTGCCAGCGGGAGCGGGAGGGCCCGAGGAGATACGCAGTATTTT.

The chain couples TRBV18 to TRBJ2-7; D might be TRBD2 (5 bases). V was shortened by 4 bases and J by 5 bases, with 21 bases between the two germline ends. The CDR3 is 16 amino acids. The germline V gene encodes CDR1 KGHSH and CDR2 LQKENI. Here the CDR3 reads CASSQSSPANDDEQYV. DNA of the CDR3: TGTGCCAGCTCACAATCTAGCCCGGCTAATGACGACGAGCAGTACGTC.

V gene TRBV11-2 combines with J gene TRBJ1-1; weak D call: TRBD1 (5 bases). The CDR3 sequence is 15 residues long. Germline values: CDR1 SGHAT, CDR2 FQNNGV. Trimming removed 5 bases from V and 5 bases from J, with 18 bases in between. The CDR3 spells CASSRVKGQDTEAFF. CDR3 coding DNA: TGTGCCAGCAGCCGTGTGAAGGGGCAGGATACTGAAGCTTTCTTT. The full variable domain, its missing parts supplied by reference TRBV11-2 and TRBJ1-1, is EAGVAQSPRYKIIEKRQSVAFWCNPISGHATLYWYQQILGQGPKLLIQFQNNGVVDDSQLPKDRFSAERLKGVDSTLKIQPAKLEDSAVYLCASSRVKGQDTEAFFGQGTRLTVV.

The CDR3, as DNA: TGTGCCAACAACCTGCGGACAGGGGGCTACGAGCAGTACGTC. This gives the protein CANNLRTGGYEQYV. The chain uses TRBV9 and TRBJ2-7; 10 nucleotides agree with TRBD1. CDR1 is SGDLS, CDR2 YYNGEE, per germline. Trimming at V came to 9 bases and at J to 3 bases, leaving 9 bases not matched to a gene. The CDR3 runs to 14 residues.

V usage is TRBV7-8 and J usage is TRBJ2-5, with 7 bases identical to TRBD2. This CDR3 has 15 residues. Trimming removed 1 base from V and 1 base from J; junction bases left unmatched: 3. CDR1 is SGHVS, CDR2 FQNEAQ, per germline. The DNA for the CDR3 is TGTGCCAGCAGCTTAGGGCTAGCGGTCCAAGAGACCCAGTACTTC. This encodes CASSLGLAVQETQYF. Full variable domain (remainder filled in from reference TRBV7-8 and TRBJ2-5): GAGVSQSPRYKVAKRGQDVALRCDPISGHVSLFWYQQALGQGPEFLTYFQNEAQLDKSGLPSDRFFAERPEGSVSTLKIQRTQQEDSAVYLCASSLGLAVQETQYFGPGTRLLVL.

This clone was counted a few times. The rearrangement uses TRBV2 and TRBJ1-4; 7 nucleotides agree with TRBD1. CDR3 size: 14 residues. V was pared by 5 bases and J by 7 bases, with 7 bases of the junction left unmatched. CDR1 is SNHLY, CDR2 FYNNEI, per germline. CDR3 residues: CASSTGVDGEKLFF. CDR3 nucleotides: TGTGCCAGCAGTACAGGGGTGGATGGTGAAAAACTGTTTTTT.

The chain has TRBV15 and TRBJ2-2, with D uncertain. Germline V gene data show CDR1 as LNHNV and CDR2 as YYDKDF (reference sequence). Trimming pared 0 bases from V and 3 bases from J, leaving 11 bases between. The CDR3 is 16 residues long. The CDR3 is CATSRDGFRDTGELFF. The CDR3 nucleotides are TGTGCCACCAGCAGAGATGGGTTTCGGGACACCGGGGAGCTGTTTTTT.

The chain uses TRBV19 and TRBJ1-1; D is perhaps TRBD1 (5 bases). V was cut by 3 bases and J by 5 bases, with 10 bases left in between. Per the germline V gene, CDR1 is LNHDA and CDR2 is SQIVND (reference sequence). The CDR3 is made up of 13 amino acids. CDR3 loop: CASSMGGLTEAFF. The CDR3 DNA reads TGTGCCAGTAGTATGGGGGGGTTGACTGAAGCTTTCTTT.